The entry below describes one T cell receptor (beta chain). This CDR3 has 15 amino acids. Trimming removed 4 bases from V and 4 bases from J; junction bases left unmatched: 6. Germline V CDR1 and CDR2: SNHLY, FYNNEI. The source of the sample is a study of blood T cell repertoires in COVID-19. Study-wide background: From T cells, B-cell-depleted T cells, or PBMCs came the material, which was cDNA or gDNA.

Assay: immunoSEQ multiplex PCR; the TCRdb copy retains only in-frame clones and omits some. The table includes 90,000 to 130,000 clones, around 83% detected once. The sequence was collected from a man aged 65-85 years with acute or convalescent COVID-19. Sequenced sample: peripheral blood. The V and J genes are TRBV2 and TRBJ1-4; TRBD1 agrees at 7 bases. The CDR3: CASSATGVFNEKLFF. The DNA of the CDR3 is TGTGCCAGCAGTGCCACAGGGGTGTTTAATGAAAAACTGTTTTTT.